The 21 T cell receptor beta chains below all came from one sample that was sequenced in a study of T-cell reconstitution after alpha-beta-depleted transplantation in children. During its preparation, the TCRbeta library received unique molecular identifiers. Using its own MiXCR run on the PCR reads, TCRdb lists one record per CDR3 protein. The sample records around 200,000 distinct CDR3 sequences, more than 6.5% being singletons. The source was PBMCs from the stem cell graft donor, collected from the stem cell graft. All receptors derive from a human donor who donated a stem cell graft to a child with Wiskott-Aldrich syndrome.

This clonotype was seen only a few times. The rearrangement links TRBV5-5 to TRBJ2-1; maybe TRBD1 (6 bases). CDR1 and CDR2 (germline): SGHKS, YYEKEE (reference sequence). Trimming shortened V by 1 base and J by 7 bases, and 21 bases separated the two germline ends. CDR3 length: 17 residues. The CDR3: CASSLTPTGQSRNEQFF. Written as DNA, the CDR3 is TGTGCCAGCAGCTTGACCCCCACAGGGCAGAGTAGGAATGAGCAGTTCTTC.

A remark on this clonotype: Just one base apart from a much larger clone, this may be a read error. V and J are TRBV20-1 and TRBJ2-1; tentatively, D is TRBD1 or TRBD2 (5 bases each). CDR1 and CDR2 from the germline V gene are DFQATT and SNEGSKA (reference sequence). CDR3 length: 14 amino acids. Trimming cost V 6 bases and J 10 bases, with 22 bases left between them. The CDR3 coding sequence is TGCAGTGCCCCGGGACGCCCGAGGGGCAAAGAGCAGTTCTTC. Translation gives CSAPGRPRGKEQFF.

This clonotype was counted at least ten times. The chain couples TRBV10-1 to TRBJ2-1; TRBD1 matches at 9 bases. The germline CDR1 and CDR2 sequences are WNHNN and SYGVQD (reference sequence). V lost 4 bases and J lost 6; bases outside the gene matches: 7. This CDR3 contains 15 residues. CDR3 DNA: TGCGCCAGCAGTGGGACGGGACAGGGAGGCAATGAGCAGTTCTTC. Its protein product is CASSGTGQGGNEQFF.

This clonotype was seen repeatedly, ten times or more. This chain links TRBV5-6 with TRBJ1-2; the D is unclear. CDR3 length equals 12 residues. Between the trimmed V and J ends, which lost 1 base and 8 bases, there was a span of 9 bases. CDR1 is SGHDT and CDR2 is YYEEEE in the germline V gene. The CDR3 protein is CASSLREGGYTF. The CDR3 nucleotides are TGTGCCAGCAGCTTGAGGGAAGGCGGCTACACCTTC.

This clonotype has ten or more counts. V and J are TRBV5-1 and TRBJ2-1; weak D call: TRBD2 (5 bases). The V end lost 0 bases, the J end lost 5 bases, and 18 bases lay between the germline ends. The CDR3 contains 17 residues. CDR1 SGHRS and CDR2 YFSETQ come from the germline V gene. CDR3 DNA: TGCGCCAGCAGCTTGGGACTAAGGGCCGGGAATGACAATGAGCAGTTCTTC. This gives the protein CASSLGLRAGNDNEQFF.

This clonotype has only a few counts. The chain employs TRBV4-3 and TRBJ2-1; 8 bases are shared with TRBD2. CDR3 length: 15 residues. CDR1 and CDR2 from the germline V gene are LGHNA and YSLEER. Losses at the gene ends were 0 bases for V and 9 bases for J; bases not matched to a gene: 7. The CDR3 DNA reads TGCGCCAGCAGCCAAGATCGGGGAAGCGGGGGTGAGCAGTTCTTC. Its protein is CASSQDRGSGGEQFF.

This clonotype appeared many times. The J gene is TRBJ1-1, the V gene TRBV12-3 or TRBV12-4, with D hard to call. This CDR3 is 12 amino acids long. Trimming left V 4 bases short and J 8 bases short, with 11 bases between. The CDR3 nucleotides read TGTGCCAGCAGTTACTCGGCCTGGGAAGCTTTCTTT. This gives the protein CASSYSAWEAFF.

In its sample, this clonotype was seen many times. J is TRBJ2-4 and V is TRBV18, with TRBD1 matching 11 bases. The junction had 3 bases not matched to a gene; V was cut back by 3 bases and J by 2 bases. The germline V gene has CDR1 KGHSH and CDR2 LQKENI. The CDR3 runs to 16 residues. CDR3 residues: CASSPGQGATKNIQYF. Written as DNA, the CDR3 is TGTGCCAGCTCACCCGGACAGGGGGCGACCAAAAACATTCAGTACTTC.

In this sample, this clonotype turned up once. A much larger clonotype is one base distant, so this may be a read error. The chain combines TRBV15 with TRBJ2-3; maybe TRBD1 (5 bases). CDR3 length: 12 residues. V dropped 11 bases and J dropped 0 bases, with 9 bases sitting between them. Germline loops: CDR1 LNHNV, CDR2 YYDKDF (reference sequence). CDR3 sequence: CAAGLSTDTQYF. CDR3 sequence (DNA): TGTGCCGCAGGGCTTAGCACAGATACGCAGTATTTT. Full variable domain (remainder filled in from reference TRBV15 and TRBJ2-3): DAMVIQNPRYQVTQFGKPVTLSCSQTLNHNVMYWYQQKSSQAPKLLFHYYDKDFNNEADTPDNFQSRRPNTSFCFLDIRSPGLGDTAMYLCAAGLSTDTQYFGPGTRLTVL.

Many counts were recorded for this clonotype. V and J are TRBV20-1 and TRBJ1-1; D is possibly TRBD1 (6 bases). CDR1 DFQATT and CDR2 SNEGSKA come from the germline V gene (reference sequence). The CDR3 extends over 15 amino acids. V gave up 3 bases and J gave up 4 bases, with 18 bases separating them. In nucleotides, the CDR3 is TGCAGTGCTAGGGGCATGGGGGCGGTGAGCACTGAAGCTTTCTTT. It is translated as CSARGMGAVSTEAFF.

This clonotype was picked up many times. The chain couples TRBV20-1 to TRBJ2-7; weak D call: TRBD2 (5 bases). The CDR3 consists of 15 residues. V lost 3 bases to trimming and J lost 4 bases, with 19 bases between them. CDR1 is DFQATT, CDR2 SNEGSKA, per germline (reference sequence). The CDR3 nucleotides read TGCAGTGCTAGCGACACACCCCGGGGTCAATACGAGCAGTACTTC. It specifies CSASDTPRGQYEQYF.

This clonotype was seen at least ten times. The V and J genes are TRBV7-2 and TRBJ1-6, with 7 nucleotides matching TRBD1. Germline-derived CDR1 and CDR2 are SGHTA and FQGNSA. The CDR3 runs 15 residues. Losses at the gene ends were 4 bases for V and 10 bases for J; bases not matched to a gene: 10. CDR3 in DNA: TGTGCCAGCAGCTCTCGAGGGGGCCAGGGCTCACCCCTCCACTTT. This encodes CASSSRGGQGSPLHF.

This clonotype was detected ten times or more. J is TRBJ2-7 and V is TRBV25-1; D call uncertain. The CDR3 loop spans 15 amino acids. CDR1 and CDR2 (germline): MGHDK, SYGVNS. Trimming shortened V by 4 bases and J by 3 bases, and 16 bases separated the two germline ends. For the CDR3, the DNA is TGTGCCAGCAGTGCTGAATACCTGTCCTTCTACGAGCAGTACTTC. Translating gives CASSAEYLSFYEQYF.

In this sample, this clonotype turned up many times. The V gene is TRBV20-1, the J gene TRBJ1-3, with D hard to call. The CDR3 consists of 14 residues. Germline V gene sequence: CDR1 DFQATT, CDR2 SNEGSKA (reference sequence). Trimming removed 0 bases from V and 3 bases from J, with 9 bases in between. CDR3 nucleotides: TGCAGTGCTAGAGACAGCCAAAGTGGAAACACCATATATTTT. It specifies CSARDSQSGNTIYF.

This clonotype has ten or more counts. This sequence joins TRBV29-1 and TRBJ2-2, with D tentatively TRBD2 (6 bases). Germline V CDR1 and CDR2: SQVTM, ANQGSEA. V lost 0 bases and J lost 2, with 7 bases in between. The CDR3 runs 14 residues. CDR3 loop: CSVEDGGNTGELFF. The DNA of the CDR3 is TGCAGCGTTGAAGACGGGGGAAACACCGGGGAGCTGTTTTTT.

This clonotype came up many times. The V call is TRBV6-1, the J call TRBJ2-1, with 13 bases identical to TRBD2. The J segment lost 7 bases and the V segment lost 8 bases, leaving 14 bases of the junction unmatched. CDR3 length equals 17 residues. Germline assignment: CDR1 MNHNS and CDR2 SASEGT. In DNA form, the CDR3 reads TGTGCCAGCCGACGGACTAGCGGGAGAAGTCTTGGGAATGAGCAGTTCTTC. Protein product: CASRRTSGRSLGNEQFF.

V and J are TRBV19 and TRBJ2-1; tentatively, D is TRBD1 (5 bases). The CDR3 extends over 15 amino acids. In germline, CDR1 is LNHDA, CDR2 SQIVND (reference sequence). Trimming pared 6 bases from V and 4 bases from J, leaving 16 bases between. The CDR3 loop reads CASRHDSEPYNEQFF. The CDR3 DNA reads TGTGCCAGTAGACACGACAGCGAGCCTTACAATGAGCAGTTCTTC.

This clonotype was detected many times. The chain joins TRBV5-1 to TRBJ2-3, with a weak D call TRBD2 (5 bases). The germline V gene has CDR1 SGHRS and CDR2 YFSETQ. Trimming took off 3 bases at V and 2 bases at J, with 19 bases between the two ends. The CDR3 is made up of 17 amino acids. The CDR3 region has the DNA TGCGCCAGCAGCTCATTCCAGTCACTAGGGTTCACAGATACGCAGTATTTT. Amino acid sequence: CASSSFQSLGFTDTQYF.

A remark on this clonotype: One junction end does not reproduce the germline sequence, and a read error may be involved. The V call is TRBV5-1, the J call TRBJ2-4, with D perhaps TRBD1 or TRBD2 (5 bases each). This CDR3 has 15 amino acids. The germline gives CDR1 SGHRS, CDR2 YFSETQ. The CDR3 region is CASSLAGLALYESHF. CDR3 DNA: TGCGCCAGCAGCTTGGCGGGGCTAGCCTTATACGAGTCGCACTTC. The variable domain in full, with the rest retrieved from reference TRBV5-1 and TRBJ2-4, is KAGVTQTPRYLIKTRGQQVTLSCSPISGHRSVSWYQQTPGQGLQFLFEYFSETQRNKGNFPGRFSGRQFSNSRSEMNVSTLELGDSALYLCASSLAGLALYESHFGAGTRLSVL.

Notes on this clonotype: Just one base apart from a much larger clone, this may be a read error. The chain employs TRBV5-1 and TRBJ2-1; D not certain. The length of the CDR3 is 13 residues. Per the germline V gene, CDR1 is SGHRS and CDR2 is YFSETQ. Trimming took off 7 bases at V and 9 bases at J, with 17 bases between the two ends. The CDR3 nucleotides are TGCGCCAGCGGTTGGGGATCCCACATTGAGCAGTTCTTC. Its protein is CASGWGSHIEQFF.

In its sample, this clonotype was seen a few times. The chain carries TRBV7-2 and TRBJ1-4; 7 bases are shared with TRBD1. This CDR3 comprises 14 residues. Germline V gene lookup returns CDR1 SGHTA and CDR2 FQGNSA. Unmatched junction bases numbered 10, after V lost 5 bases and J lost 10 bases. The CDR3 DNA follows: TGTGCCAGCAGCATCGACAGGGTAGCGTCAAAACTGTTTTTT. Its protein is CASSIDRVASKLFF. The full variable domain, with the rest looked up from reference TRBV7-2 and TRBJ1-4, is GAGVSQSPSNKVTEKGKDVELRCDPISGHTALYWYRQSLGQGLEFLIYFQGNSAPDKSGLPSDRFSAERTGGSVSTLTIQRTQQEDSAVYLCASSIDRVASKLFFGSGTQLSVL.